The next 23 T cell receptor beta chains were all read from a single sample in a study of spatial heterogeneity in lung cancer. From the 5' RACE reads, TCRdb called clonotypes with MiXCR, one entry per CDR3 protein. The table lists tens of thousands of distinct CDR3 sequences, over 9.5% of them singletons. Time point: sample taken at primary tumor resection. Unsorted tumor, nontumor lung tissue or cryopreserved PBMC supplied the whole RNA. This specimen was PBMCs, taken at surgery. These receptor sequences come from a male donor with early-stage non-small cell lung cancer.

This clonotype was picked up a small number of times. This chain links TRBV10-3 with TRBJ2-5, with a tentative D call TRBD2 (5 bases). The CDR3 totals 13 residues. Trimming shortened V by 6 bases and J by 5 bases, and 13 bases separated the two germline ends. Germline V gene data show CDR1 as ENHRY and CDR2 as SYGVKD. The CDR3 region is CAIRGNLAETQYF. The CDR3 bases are TGTGCCATCAGGGGGAATTTAGCGGAGACCCAGTACTTC.

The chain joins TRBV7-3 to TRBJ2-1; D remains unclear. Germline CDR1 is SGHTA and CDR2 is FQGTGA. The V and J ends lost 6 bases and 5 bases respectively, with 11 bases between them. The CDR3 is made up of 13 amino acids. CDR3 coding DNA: TGTGCCAGCAGTCATTACAGAGACAATGAGCAGTTCTTC. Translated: CASSHYRDNEQFF.

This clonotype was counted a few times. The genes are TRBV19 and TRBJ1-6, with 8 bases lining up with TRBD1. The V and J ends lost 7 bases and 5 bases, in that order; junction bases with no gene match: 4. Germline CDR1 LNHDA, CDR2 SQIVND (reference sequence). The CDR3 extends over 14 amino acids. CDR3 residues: CASTKTGDNSPLHF. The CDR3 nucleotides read TGTGCCAGTACCAAGACAGGGGATAATTCACCCCTCCACTTT.

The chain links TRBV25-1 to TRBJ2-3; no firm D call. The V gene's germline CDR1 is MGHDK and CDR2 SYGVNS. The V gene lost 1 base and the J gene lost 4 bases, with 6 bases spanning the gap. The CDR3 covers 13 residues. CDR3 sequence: CASSEWAADTQYF. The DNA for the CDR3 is TGTGCCAGCAGTGAATGGGCGGCAGATACGCAGTATTTT.

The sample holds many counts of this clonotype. The CDR3: CASSLETGPNTEAFF. The CDR3 DNA follows: TGTGCCAGCAGCTTAGAGACAGGACCGAACACTGAAGCTTTCTTT. The chain joins TRBV9 to TRBJ1-1; possible D gene TRBD1, 6 bases. The CDR3 length is 15 residues. Trimming left V 4 bases short and J 1 base short, with 14 bases between. CDR1 and CDR2 from the germline V gene are SGDLS and YYNGEE.

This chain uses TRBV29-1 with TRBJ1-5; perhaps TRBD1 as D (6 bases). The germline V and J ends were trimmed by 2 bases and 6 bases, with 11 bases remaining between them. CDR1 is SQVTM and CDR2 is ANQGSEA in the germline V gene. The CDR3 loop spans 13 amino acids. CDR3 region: CSVEQGLGQPQHF. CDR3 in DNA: TGCAGCGTTGAACAGGGGCTGGGTCAGCCCCAGCATTTT. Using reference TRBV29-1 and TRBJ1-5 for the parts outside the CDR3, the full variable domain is SAVISQKPSRDICQRGTSLTIQCQVDSQVTMMFWYRQQPGQSLTLIATANQGSEATYESGFVIDKFPISRPNLTFSTLTVSNMSPEDSSIYLCSVEQGLGQPQHFGDGTRLSIL.

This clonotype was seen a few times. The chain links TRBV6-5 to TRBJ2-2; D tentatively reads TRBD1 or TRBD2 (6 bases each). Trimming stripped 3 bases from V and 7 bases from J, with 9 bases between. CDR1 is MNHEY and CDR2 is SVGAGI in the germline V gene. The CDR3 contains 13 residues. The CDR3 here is CASSYGGGGELFF. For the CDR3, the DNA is TGTGCCAGCAGTTATGGAGGGGGCGGGGAGCTGTTTTTT.

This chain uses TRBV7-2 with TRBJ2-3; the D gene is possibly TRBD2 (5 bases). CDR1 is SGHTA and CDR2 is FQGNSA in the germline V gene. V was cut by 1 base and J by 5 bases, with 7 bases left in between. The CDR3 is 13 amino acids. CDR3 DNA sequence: TGTGCCAGCAGCTTAGGTGGGAGAGATACGCAGTATTTT. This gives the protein CASSLGGRDTQYF.

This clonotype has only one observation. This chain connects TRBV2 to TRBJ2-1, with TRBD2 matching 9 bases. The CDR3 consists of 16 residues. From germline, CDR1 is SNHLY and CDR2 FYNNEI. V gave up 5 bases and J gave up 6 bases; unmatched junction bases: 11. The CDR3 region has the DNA TGTGCCAGCAGTAAAGAGGGTAGCGGGGGAGGCAATGAGCAGTTCTTC. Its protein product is CASSKEGSGGGNEQFF.

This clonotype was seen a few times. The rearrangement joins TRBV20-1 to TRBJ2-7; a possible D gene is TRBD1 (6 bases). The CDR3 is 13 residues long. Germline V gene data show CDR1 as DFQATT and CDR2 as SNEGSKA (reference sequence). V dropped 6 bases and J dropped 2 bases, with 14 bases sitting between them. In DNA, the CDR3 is TGCAGTGCCGCTCCGGGACACCCCTACGAGCAGTACTTC. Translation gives CSAAPGHPYEQYF.

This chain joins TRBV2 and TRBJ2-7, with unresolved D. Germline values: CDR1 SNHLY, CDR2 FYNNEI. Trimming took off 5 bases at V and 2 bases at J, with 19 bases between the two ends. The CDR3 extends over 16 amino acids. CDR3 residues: CASSSADATRAYEQYF. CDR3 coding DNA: TGTGCCAGCAGTTCGGCGGACGCCACCCGCGCCTACGAGCAGTACTTC.

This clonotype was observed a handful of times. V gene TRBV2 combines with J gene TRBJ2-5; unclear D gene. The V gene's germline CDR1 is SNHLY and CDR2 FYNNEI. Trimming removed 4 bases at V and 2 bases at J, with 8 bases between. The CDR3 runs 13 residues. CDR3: CASSGAVQETQYF. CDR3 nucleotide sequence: TGTGCCAGCAGTGGGGCAGTACAAGAGACCCAGTACTTC.

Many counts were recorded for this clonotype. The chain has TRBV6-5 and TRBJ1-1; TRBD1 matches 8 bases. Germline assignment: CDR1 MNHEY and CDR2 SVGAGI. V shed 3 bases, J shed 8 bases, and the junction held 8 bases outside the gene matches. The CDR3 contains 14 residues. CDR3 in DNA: TGTGCCAGCAGTTATTCCGGGACAGGTTACGAAGCTTTCTTT. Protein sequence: CASSYSGTGYEAFF.

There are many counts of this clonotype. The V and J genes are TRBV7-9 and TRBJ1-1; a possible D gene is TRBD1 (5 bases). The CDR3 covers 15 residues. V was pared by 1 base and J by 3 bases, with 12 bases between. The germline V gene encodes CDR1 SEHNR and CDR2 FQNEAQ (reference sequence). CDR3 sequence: CASSLGRGPDTEAFF. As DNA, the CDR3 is TGTGCCAGCAGCTTAGGTCGGGGCCCGGACACTGAAGCTTTCTTT.

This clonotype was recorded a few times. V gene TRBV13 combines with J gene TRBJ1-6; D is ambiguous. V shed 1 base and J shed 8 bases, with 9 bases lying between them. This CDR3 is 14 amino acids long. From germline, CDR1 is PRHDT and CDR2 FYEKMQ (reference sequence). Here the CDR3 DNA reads TGTGCCAGCAGCTTAGCCTCAGCGTATTCACCCCTCCACTTT. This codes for CASSLASAYSPLHF.

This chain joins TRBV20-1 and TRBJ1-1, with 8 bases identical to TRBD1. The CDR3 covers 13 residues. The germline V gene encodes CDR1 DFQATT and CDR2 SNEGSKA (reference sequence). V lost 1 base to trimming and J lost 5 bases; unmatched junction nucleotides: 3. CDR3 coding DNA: TGCAGTGCTAGAGGCTACAGGGGGACTGAAGCTTTCTTT. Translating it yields CSARGYRGTEAFF.

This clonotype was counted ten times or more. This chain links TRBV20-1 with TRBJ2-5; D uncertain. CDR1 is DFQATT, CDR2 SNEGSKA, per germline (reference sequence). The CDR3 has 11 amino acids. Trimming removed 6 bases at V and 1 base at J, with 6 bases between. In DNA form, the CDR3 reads TGCAGTGCCCTGGGCCAAGAGACCCAGTACTTC. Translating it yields CSALGQETQYF.

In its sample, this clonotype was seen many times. CDR3 sequence: CASSPQGQPNEKLFF. CDR3 nucleotides: TGTGCCAGCTCACCCCAGGGACAGCCTAATGAAAAACTGTTTTTT. This sequence joins TRBV18 and TRBJ1-4, with TRBD1 matching 7 bases. Germline V lookup: CDR1 KGHSH, CDR2 LQKENI. After removal of 3 bases from V and 3 bases from J, the junction contained 4 bases not matched to a gene. The length of the CDR3 is 15 residues.

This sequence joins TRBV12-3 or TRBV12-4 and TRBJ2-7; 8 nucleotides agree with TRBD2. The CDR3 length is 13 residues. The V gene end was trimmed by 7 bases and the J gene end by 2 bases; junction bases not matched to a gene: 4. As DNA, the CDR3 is TGTGCCAGCACTCAGGGACTAGCCTACGAGCAGTACTTC. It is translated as CASTQGLAYEQYF.

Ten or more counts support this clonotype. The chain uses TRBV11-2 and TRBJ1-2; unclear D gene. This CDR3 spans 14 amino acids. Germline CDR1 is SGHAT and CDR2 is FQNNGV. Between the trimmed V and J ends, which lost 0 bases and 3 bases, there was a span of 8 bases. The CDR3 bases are TGTGCCAGCAGCTTAGATGCGAGAGACTATGGCTACACCTTC. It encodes CASSLDARDYGYTF.

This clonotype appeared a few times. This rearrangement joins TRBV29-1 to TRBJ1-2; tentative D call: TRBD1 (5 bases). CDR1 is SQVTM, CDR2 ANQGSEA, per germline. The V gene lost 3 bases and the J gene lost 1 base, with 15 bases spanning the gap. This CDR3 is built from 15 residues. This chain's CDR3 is CSVDRRAEGNYGYTF. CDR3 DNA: TGCAGCGTTGACCGCAGGGCGGAGGGTAACTATGGCTACACCTTC.

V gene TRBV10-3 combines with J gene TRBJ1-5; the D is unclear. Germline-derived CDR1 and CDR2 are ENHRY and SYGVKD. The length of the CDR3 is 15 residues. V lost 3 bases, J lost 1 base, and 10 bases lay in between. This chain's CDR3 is CAISDEGGSNQPQHF. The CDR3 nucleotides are TGTGCCATCAGTGATGAGGGAGGGAGCAATCAGCCCCAGCATTTT.

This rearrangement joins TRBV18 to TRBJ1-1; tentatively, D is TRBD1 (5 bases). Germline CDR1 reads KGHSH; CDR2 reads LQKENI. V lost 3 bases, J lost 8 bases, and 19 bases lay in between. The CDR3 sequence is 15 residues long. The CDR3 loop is CASSPSGAPGKEAFF. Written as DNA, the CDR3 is TGTGCCAGCTCACCCTCCGGGGCCCCCGGGAAGGAAGCTTTCTTT.